A selection of T cell receptor beta chains follows, all from one sample in a study of radiation and T cells in renal cell carcinoma. Here immunoSEQ multiplex PCR was the method, and the copy in TCRdb shows in-frame clones only, minus some. The data contain 15,000 to 20,000 clones, approximately 56% of them singletons. This material consisted of tumor tissue, taken from a patient whose treatment was nephrectomy without radiotherapy. The receptors were sampled from a man aged 35 to 55 with renal cell carcinoma. CDR3s include the opening cysteine and the closing phenylalanine or tryptophan. Each record gives: V gene, J gene, D gene, clone size, CDR3 protein, CDR3 DNA. D genes are given only for firm matches. Clone size is not always given. Where it is, it says once, few, many or a class for expanded clones.

v_gene: TRBV5-5; j_gene: TRBJ1-2; d_gene: NA; abundance: NA; CDR3aa: CASSPGPGQSYGYTF; CDR3nt: TGTGCCAGCAGCCCGGGGCCAGGGCAGAGCTATGGCTACACCTTC
v_gene: TRBV5-6; j_gene: TRBJ1-6; d_gene: NA; abundance: few; CDR3aa: CASSLDRIRDSPLHF; CDR3nt: TGTGCCAGCAGCTTGGACAGGATTCGGGATTCACCCCTCCACTTT
v_gene: TRBV5-5; j_gene: TRBJ2-7; d_gene: TRBD1; abundance: NA; CDR3aa: CASSFDRASYEQYF; CDR3nt: TGTGCCAGCAGCTTCGACAGGGCCAGCTACGAGCAGTACTTC
v_gene: TRBV25-1; j_gene: TRBJ1-4; d_gene: NA; abundance: NA; CDR3aa: CASSEGGYYTNEKLFF; CDR3nt: TGTGCCAGCAGTGAGGGGGGTTACTACACAAATGAAAAACTGTTTTTT
v_gene: TRBV20-1; j_gene: TRBJ1-6; d_gene: NA; abundance: few; CDR3aa: CSASKRDPLHF; CDR3nt: TGCAGTGCTTCGAAACGGGACCCCCTCCACTTT
v_gene: TRBV15; j_gene: TRBJ2-7; d_gene: NA; abundance: NA; CDR3aa: CATSRPSGNPSSYEQYF; CDR3nt: TGTGCCACCAGCAGGCCCTCAGGGAACCCTTCCTCCTACGAGCAGTACTTC
v_gene: TRBV4-2; j_gene: TRBJ2-7; d_gene: NA; abundance: once; CDR3aa: CASSQDQAGGSISYEQYF; CDR3nt: TGTGCCAGCAGCCAAGATCAGGCAGGCGGAAGTATTTCCTACGAGCAGTACTTC
v_gene: TRBV5-1; j_gene: TRBJ1-1; d_gene: NA; abundance: NA; CDR3aa: CASSPLLGQGDDTEAFF; CDR3nt: TGCGCCAGCAGCCCCCTCCTCGGGCAGGGAGATGACACTGAAGCTTTCTTT
v_gene: TRBV10-1; j_gene: TRBJ1-1; d_gene: NA; abundance: NA; CDR3aa: CASSEFLGGTEAFF; CDR3nt: TGCGCCAGCAGTGAGTTCCTGGGAGGGACTGAAGCTTTCTTT
v_gene: TRBV7-9; j_gene: TRBJ1-5; d_gene: NA; abundance: NA; CDR3aa: CAGQVDSNQPQHF; CDR3nt: TGTGCCGGTCAGGTAGATAGCAATCAGCCCCAGCATTTT